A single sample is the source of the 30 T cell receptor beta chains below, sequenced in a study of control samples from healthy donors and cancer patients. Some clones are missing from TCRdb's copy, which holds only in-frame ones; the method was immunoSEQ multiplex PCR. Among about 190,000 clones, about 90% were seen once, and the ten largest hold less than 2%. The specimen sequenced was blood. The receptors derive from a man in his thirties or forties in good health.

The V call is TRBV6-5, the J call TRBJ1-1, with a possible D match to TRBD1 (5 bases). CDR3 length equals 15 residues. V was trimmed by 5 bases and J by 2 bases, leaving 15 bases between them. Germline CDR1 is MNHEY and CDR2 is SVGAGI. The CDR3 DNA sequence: TGTGCCAGCAGTCTATCCGGGACCGGTAACACTGAAGCTTTCTTT. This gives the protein CASSLSGTGNTEAFF.

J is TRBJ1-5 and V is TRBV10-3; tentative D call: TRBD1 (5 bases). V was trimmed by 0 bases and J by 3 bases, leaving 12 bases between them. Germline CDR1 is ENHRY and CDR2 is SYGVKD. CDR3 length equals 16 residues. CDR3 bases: TGTGCCATCAGTGAGTCGAAGGCAGGGAACAATCAGCCCCAGCATTTT. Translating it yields CAISESKAGNNQPQHF.

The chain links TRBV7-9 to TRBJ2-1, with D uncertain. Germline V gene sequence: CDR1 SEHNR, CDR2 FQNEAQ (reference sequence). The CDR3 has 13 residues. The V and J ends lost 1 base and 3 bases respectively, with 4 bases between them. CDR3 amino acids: CASSLDGYNEQFF. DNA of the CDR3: TGTGCCAGCAGCTTAGACGGCTACAATGAGCAGTTCTTC.

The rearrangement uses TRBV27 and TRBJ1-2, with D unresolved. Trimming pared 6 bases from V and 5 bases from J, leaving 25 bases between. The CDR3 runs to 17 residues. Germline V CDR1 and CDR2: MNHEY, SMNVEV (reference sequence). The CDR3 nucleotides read TGTGCCAGCAGCCAGACCCCAGAACGGGCAGGACTATATGGCTACACCTTC. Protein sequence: CASSQTPERAGLYGYTF.

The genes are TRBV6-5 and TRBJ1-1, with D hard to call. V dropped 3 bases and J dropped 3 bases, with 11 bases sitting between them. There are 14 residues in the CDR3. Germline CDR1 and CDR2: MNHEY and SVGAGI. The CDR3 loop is CASSYLGGDTEAFF. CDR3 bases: TGTGCCAGCAGTTATCTTGGCGGAGACACTGAAGCTTTCTTT.

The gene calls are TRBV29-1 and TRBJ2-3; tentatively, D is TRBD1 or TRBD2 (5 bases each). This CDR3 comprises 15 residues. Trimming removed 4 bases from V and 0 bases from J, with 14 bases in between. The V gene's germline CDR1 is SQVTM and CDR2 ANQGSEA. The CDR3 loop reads CSVVVGTVSTDTQYF. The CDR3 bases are TGCAGCGTTGTGGTGGGGACGGTGAGCACAGATACGCAGTATTTT.

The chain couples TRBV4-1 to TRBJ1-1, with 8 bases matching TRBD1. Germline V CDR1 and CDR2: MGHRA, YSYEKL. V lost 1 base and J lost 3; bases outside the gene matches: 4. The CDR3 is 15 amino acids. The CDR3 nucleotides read TGCGCCAGCAGCCAAGTGACAGGGGCAGACACTGAAGCTTTCTTT. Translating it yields CASSQVTGADTEAFF.

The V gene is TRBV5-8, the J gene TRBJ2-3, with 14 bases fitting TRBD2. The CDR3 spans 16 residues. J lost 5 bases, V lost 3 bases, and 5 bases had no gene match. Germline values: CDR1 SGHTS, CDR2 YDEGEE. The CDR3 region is CASSWTGTSGGDTQYF. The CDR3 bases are TGTGCCAGCAGCTGGACGGGGACTAGCGGGGGAGATACGCAGTATTTT.

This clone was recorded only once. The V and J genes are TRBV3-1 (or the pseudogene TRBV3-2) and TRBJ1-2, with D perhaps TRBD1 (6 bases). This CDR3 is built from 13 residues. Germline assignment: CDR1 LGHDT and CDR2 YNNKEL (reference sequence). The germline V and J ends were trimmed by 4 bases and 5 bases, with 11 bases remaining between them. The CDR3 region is CASSRGQFYGYTF. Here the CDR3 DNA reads TGTGCCAGCAGCCGAGGACAGTTTTATGGCTACACCTTC.

DNA for the CDR3: TGTGCCAGCAGGACAGGAATGAACACTGAAGCTTTCTTT. Protein sequence: CASRTGMNTEAFF. This sequence joins TRBV6-5 and TRBJ1-1, with D possibly TRBD1 on 6 matching bases. The CDR3 sequence is 13 residues long. Germline V lookup: CDR1 MNHEY, CDR2 SVGAGI. V lost 6 bases, J lost 0 bases, and 8 bases lay in between.

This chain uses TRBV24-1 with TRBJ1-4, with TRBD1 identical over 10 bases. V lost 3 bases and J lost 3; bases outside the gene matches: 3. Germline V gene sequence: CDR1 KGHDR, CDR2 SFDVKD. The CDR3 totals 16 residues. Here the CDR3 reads CATSDAGQGPNEKLFF. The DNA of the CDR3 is TGTGCCACCAGTGATGCGGGACAGGGGCCTAATGAAAAACTGTTTTTT.

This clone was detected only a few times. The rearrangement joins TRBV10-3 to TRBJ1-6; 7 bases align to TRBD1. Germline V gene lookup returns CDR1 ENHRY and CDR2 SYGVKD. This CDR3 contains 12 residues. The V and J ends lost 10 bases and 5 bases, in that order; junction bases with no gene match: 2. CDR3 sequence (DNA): TGTGCCACGGGACAGAATAATTCACCCCTCCACTTT. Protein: CATGQNNSPLHF.

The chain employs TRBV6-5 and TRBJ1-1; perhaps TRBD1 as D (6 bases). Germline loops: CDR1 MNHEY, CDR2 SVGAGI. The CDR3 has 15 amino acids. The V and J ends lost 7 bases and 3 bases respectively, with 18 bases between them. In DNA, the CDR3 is TGTGCCAGCAATTCGGGGGGCGCGACGGACACTGAAGCTTTCTTT. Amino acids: CASNSGGATDTEAFF.

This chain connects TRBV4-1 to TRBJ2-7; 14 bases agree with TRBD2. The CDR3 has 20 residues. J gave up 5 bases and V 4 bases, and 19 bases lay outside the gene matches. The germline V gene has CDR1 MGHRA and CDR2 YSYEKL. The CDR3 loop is CASSPLPGLAGALLEDEQYF. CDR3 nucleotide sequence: TGCGCCAGCAGCCCCCTCCCGGGACTAGCGGGGGCCCTCCTGGAGGACGAGCAGTACTTC.

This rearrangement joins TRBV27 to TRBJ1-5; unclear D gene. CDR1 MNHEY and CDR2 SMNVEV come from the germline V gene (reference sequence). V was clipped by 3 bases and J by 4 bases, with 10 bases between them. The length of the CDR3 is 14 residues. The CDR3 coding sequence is TGTGCCAGCAGTTTTTCGAGTGGGAATCAGCCCCAGCATTTT. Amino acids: CASSFSSGNQPQHF.

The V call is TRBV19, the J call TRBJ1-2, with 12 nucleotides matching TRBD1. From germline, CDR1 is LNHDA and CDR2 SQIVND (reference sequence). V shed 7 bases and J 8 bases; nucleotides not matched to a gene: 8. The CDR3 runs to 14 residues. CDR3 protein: CASTHGGTGGGYTF. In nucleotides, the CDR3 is TGTGCCAGTACCCACGGCGGGACAGGGGGCGGCTACACCTTC.

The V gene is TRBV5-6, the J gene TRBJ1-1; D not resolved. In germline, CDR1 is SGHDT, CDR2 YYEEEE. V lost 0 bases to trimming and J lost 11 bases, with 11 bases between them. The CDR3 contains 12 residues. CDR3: CASSLVEQGAFF. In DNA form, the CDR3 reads TGTGCCAGCAGCTTGGTGGAACAAGGGGCTTTCTTT.

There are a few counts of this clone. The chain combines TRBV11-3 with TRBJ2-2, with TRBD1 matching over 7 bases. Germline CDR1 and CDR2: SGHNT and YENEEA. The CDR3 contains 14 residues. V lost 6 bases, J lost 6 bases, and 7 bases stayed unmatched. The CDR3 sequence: CASSRQGGAGELFF. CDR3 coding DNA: TGTGCCAGCAGTCGACAGGGTGGGGCCGGGGAGCTGTTTTTT.

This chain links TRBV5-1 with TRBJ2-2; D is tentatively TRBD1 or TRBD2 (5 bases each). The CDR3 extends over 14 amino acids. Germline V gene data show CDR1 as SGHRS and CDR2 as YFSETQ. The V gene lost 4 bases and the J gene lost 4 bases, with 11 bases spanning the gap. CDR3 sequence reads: CASSQDSGTGELFF. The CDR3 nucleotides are TGCGCCAGCAGCCAAGACAGCGGCACCGGGGAGCTGTTTTTT.

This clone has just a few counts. CDR3: CASSADARETQYF. DNA for the CDR3: TGTGCCAGCAGCGCGGACGCGAGGGAGACCCAGTACTTC. The rearrangement uses TRBV5-5 and TRBJ2-5; D is unclear. V was clipped by 4 bases and J by 5 bases, with 12 bases between them. The CDR3 is made up of 13 amino acids. The germline gives CDR1 SGHKS, CDR2 YYEKEE (reference sequence).

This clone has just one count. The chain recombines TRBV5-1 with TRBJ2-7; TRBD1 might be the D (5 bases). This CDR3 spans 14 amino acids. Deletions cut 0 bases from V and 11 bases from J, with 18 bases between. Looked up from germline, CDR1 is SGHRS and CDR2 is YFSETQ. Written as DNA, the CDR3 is TGCGCCAGCAGCTTGGGGCCCCCGAGAAAAGGGGAGTACTTC. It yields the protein CASSLGPPRKGEYF.

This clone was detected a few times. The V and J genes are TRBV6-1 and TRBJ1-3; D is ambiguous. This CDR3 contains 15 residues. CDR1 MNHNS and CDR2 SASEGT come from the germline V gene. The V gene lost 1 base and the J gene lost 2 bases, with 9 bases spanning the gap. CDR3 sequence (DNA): TGTGCCAGCAGTGAAGGGACCCCGGCTGGAAACACCATATATTTT. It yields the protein CASSEGTPAGNTIYF.

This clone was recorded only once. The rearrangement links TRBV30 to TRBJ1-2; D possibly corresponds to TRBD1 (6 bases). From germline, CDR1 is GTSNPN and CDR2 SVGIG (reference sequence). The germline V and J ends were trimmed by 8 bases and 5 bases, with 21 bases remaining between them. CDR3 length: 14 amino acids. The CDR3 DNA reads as TGTGCCAGTCCGCGAGTGCCGGGGGCTTATGGCTACACCTTC. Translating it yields CASPRVPGAYGYTF.

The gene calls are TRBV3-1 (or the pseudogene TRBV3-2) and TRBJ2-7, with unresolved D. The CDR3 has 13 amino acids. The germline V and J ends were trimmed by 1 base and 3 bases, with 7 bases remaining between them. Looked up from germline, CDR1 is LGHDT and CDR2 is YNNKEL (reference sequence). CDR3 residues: CASSQAAGYEQYF. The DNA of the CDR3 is TGTGCCAGCAGCCAAGCGGCAGGCTACGAGCAGTACTTC.

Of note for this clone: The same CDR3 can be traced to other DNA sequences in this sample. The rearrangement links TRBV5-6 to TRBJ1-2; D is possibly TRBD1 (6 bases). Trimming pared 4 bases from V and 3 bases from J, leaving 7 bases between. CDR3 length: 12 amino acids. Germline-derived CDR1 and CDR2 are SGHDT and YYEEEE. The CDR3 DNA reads TGTGCCAGCAGCCCAGGGGACTATGGCTACACCTTC. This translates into CASSPGDYGYTF.

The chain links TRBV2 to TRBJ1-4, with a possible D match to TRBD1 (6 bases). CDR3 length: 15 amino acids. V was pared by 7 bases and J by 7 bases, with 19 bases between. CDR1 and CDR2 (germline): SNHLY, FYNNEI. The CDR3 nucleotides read TGTGCCAGCATCCAGGAGGGGGAGGTGGGTGAAAAACTGTTTTTT. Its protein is CASIQEGEVGEKLFF.

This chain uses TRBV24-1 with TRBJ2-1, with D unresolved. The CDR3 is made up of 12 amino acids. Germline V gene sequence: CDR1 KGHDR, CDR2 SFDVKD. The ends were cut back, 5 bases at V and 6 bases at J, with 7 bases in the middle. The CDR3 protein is CATSAGRNEQFF. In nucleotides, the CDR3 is TGTGCCACCAGTGCCGGGCGCAATGAGCAGTTCTTC.

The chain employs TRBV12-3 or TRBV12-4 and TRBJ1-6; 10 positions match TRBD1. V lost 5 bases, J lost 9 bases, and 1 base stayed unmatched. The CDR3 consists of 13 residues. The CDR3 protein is CASSGTGVSPLHF. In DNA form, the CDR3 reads TGTGCCAGCAGTGGGACAGGGGTTTCACCCCTCCACTTT.

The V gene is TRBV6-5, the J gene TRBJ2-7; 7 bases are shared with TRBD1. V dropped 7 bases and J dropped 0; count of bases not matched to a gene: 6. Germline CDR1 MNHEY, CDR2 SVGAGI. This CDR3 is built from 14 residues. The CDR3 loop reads CASNPDRHSYEQYF. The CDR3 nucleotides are TGTGCCAGCAACCCGGACAGGCACTCCTACGAGCAGTACTTC.

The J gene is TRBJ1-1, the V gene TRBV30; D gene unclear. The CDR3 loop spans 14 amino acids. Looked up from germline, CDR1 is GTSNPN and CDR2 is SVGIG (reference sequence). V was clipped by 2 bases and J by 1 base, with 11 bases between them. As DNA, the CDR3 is TGTGCCTGGAGTCTCTGGACGGCGAACACTGAAGCTTTCTTT. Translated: CAWSLWTANTEAFF.